These 30 T cell receptor beta chains were sequenced from one sample in a study of control samples from healthy donors and cancer patients. TCRdb's copy holds only in-frame clones and misses some; the assay was immunoSEQ multiplex PCR. The repertoire has tens of thousands of clones, roughly 90% of them found once; the top ten carry 1.9%. Specimen: PBMCs. The receptors were gathered from a woman aged 55-69 years with head and neck cancer.

This sequence joins TRBV11-1 and TRBJ2-2, with D perhaps matching TRBD2 (7 bases). With 0 bases removed from V and 3 bases from J, the gap between germline ends came to 11 bases. The CDR3 has 16 amino acids. Per germline, CDR1 SGHAT and CDR2 FQDESV (reference sequence). The CDR3 spells CASSLAGGADTGELFF. CDR3 in DNA: TGTGCCAGCAGCTTAGCAGGGGGGGCTGACACCGGGGAGCTGTTTTTT.

The chain employs TRBV27 and TRBJ2-7; perhaps TRBD1 as D (7 bases). The germline gives CDR1 MNHEY, CDR2 SMNVEV (reference sequence). V shed 3 bases and J shed 9 bases, with 27 bases lying between them. The CDR3 spans 17 residues. CDR3 amino acids: CASSLKSVEQGGVRQYF. The DNA of the CDR3 is TGTGCCAGCAGTTTGAAGTCGGTGGAGCAGGGGGGAGTACGGCAGTACTTC.

CDR3 residues: CAWRGNYGYTF. The CDR3 DNA sequence: TGTGCCTGGAGGGGGAACTATGGCTACACCTTC. The rearrangement joins TRBV30 to TRBJ1-2; D gene unclear. Germline V gene data show CDR1 as GTSNPN and CDR2 as SVGIG (reference sequence). The CDR3 covers 11 residues. V was trimmed by 3 bases and J by 2 bases, leaving 4 bases between them. Based on the CDR3 plus reference TRBV30 and TRBJ1-2, the full variable domain is SQTIHQWPATLVQPVGSPLSLECTVEGTSNPNLYWYRQAAGRGLQLLFYSVGIGQISSEVPQNLSASRPQDRQFILSSKKLLLSDSGFYLCAWRGNYGYTFGSGTRLTVV.

The chain uses TRBV18 and TRBJ2-7; 8 positions agree with TRBD1. This CDR3 comprises 13 residues. Per the germline V gene, CDR1 is KGHSH and CDR2 is LQKENI. Trimming cost V 5 bases and J 2 bases; bases outside gene matches: 2. For the CDR3, the DNA is TGTGCCAGCTCAACGACAGGGGCCTACGAGCAGTACTTC. It specifies CASSTTGAYEQYF.

The chain joins TRBV27 to TRBJ2-1; D might be TRBD1 (5 bases). The CDR3 totals 13 residues. V dropped 5 bases and J dropped 13 bases, with 18 bases sitting between them. The V gene's germline CDR1 is MNHEY and CDR2 SMNVEV (reference sequence). The CDR3 here is CASSSNQGKRQFF. The CDR3 DNA reads as TGTGCCAGCAGTAGTAACCAGGGTAAACGTCAGTTCTTC.

This chain joins TRBV29-1 and TRBJ2-1; D might be TRBD1 (6 bases). Germline CDR1 reads SQVTM; CDR2 reads ANQGSEA. V was clipped by 2 bases and J by 4 bases, with 12 bases between them. The CDR3 has 14 residues. The CDR3 loop is CSVEIVTGYNEQFF. The CDR3 nucleotides are TGCAGCGTTGAAATAGTTACAGGGTACAATGAGCAGTTCTTC.

The genes are TRBV18 and TRBJ2-7, with D perhaps TRBD1 (5 bases). The CDR3 has 16 amino acids. CDR1 is KGHSH and CDR2 is LQKENI in the germline V gene. Trimming cost V 2 bases and J 5 bases, with 19 bases left between them. CDR3 in DNA: TGTGCCAGCTCACCAAGGGGCAGCTCCAATGTGGACGAGCAGTACTTC. Amino acid sequence: CASSPRGSSNVDEQYF.

This chain uses TRBV2 with TRBJ2-7, with a weak D call TRBD1 (5 bases). V dropped 6 bases and J dropped 4 bases, with 10 bases sitting between them. The germline V gene has CDR1 SNHLY and CDR2 FYNNEI. This CDR3 has 12 residues. CDR3 nucleotide sequence: TGTGCCAGCAGGGACAACCAGTACGAGCAGTACTTC. Translated: CASRDNQYEQYF.

The rearrangement joins TRBV4-2 to TRBJ1-1; no firm D call. This CDR3 region has 14 residues. Germline V gives CDR1 LGHNA, CDR2 YNFKEQ. V was clipped by 3 bases and J by 1 base, with 9 bases between them. In DNA form, the CDR3 reads TGTGCCAGCAGCCAGTTGAGCAGGAACACTGAAGCTTTCTTT. Translation gives CASSQLSRNTEAFF.

The J gene is TRBJ2-3, the V gene TRBV30, with 7 nucleotides matching TRBD2. Germline V gives CDR1 GTSNPN, CDR2 SVGIG (reference sequence). V shed 2 bases and J 6 bases; nucleotides not matched to a gene: 8. This CDR3 is built from 14 residues. CDR3 sequence (DNA): TGTGCCTGGAGTACGGGAGGATTGGGGGATACGCAGTATTTT. Translation: CAWSTGGLGDTQYF.

The table lists this clone with a few counts. J is TRBJ1-3 and V is TRBV30; 10 bases fit TRBD1. The V gene end was trimmed by 2 bases and the J gene end by 7 bases; junction bases not matched to a gene: 14. This CDR3 comprises 17 residues. The V gene's germline CDR1 is GTSNPN and CDR2 SVGIG (reference sequence). This CDR3 reads CAWSPRRATGGSNTIYF. The CDR3 nucleotides are TGTGCCTGGAGTCCTCGAAGAGCGACAGGGGGCTCCAACACCATATATTTT.

V is TRBV7-2 and J is TRBJ2-1, with 8 positions matching TRBD2. V trimming: 6 bases; J trimming: 4 bases; junction bases outside the gene matches: 11. The CDR3 runs 16 residues. Germline CDR1 is SGHTA and CDR2 is FQGNSA. The CDR3 nucleotides are TGTGCCAGCAGACTGACCGGGACTAGACGTTACAATGAGCAGTTCTTC. The encoded protein is CASRLTGTRRYNEQFF.

The chain has TRBV27 and TRBJ2-7, with D unresolved. CDR1 and CDR2 (germline): MNHEY, SMNVEV (reference sequence). V was shortened by 5 bases and J by 3 bases, with 14 bases between the two germline ends. CDR3 length equals 14 residues. The CDR3 spells CASSHAVGNYEQYF. In DNA, the CDR3 is TGTGCCAGCAGTCACGCGGTAGGCAACTACGAGCAGTACTTC.

The rearrangement joins TRBV27 to TRBJ2-3; TRBD2 agrees at 8 bases. Trimming at V came to 6 bases and at J to 4 bases, leaving 12 bases not matched to a gene. The CDR3 is 16 residues long. Per germline, CDR1 MNHEY and CDR2 SMNVEV (reference sequence). CDR3 in amino acids: CASRPRTTSDADTQYF. The CDR3 DNA reads as TGTGCCAGCAGACCCCGAACGACTAGCGACGCAGATACGCAGTATTTT.

This clone was observed once. V and J are TRBV5-1 and TRBJ2-2; D might be TRBD1 (5 bases). This CDR3 is built from 15 residues. Germline V gene lookup returns CDR1 SGHRS and CDR2 YFSETQ. Trimming stripped 2 bases from V and 3 bases from J, with 11 bases between. The CDR3 sequence is CASSFQLGDTGELFF. In DNA form, the CDR3 reads TGCGCCAGCAGCTTCCAGTTAGGGGACACCGGGGAGCTGTTTTTT.

This clone occurred a few times. The chain has TRBV12-3 or TRBV12-4 and TRBJ2-3; D ambiguous. Trimming took off 7 bases at V and 10 bases at J, with 12 bases between the two ends. This CDR3 is built from 11 residues. CDR3 coding DNA: TGTGCCAGCACTACACTTGGCGCGCAGTATTTT. As protein: CASTTLGAQYF.

This clone was picked up one time. This sequence joins TRBV4-1 and TRBJ1-3; 12 bases are a match to TRBD1. This CDR3 region has 20 residues. CDR1 and CDR2 (germline): MGHRA, YSYEKL. The J segment lost 2 bases and the V segment lost 3 bases, leaving 14 bases of the junction unmatched. CDR3 region: CASSQGPGQGALRAGNTIYF. CDR3 nucleotides: TGCGCCAGCAGCCAGGGCCCGGGACAGGGGGCCCTAAGAGCTGGAAACACCATATATTTT.

A few counts support this clone. V gene TRBV7-2 combines with J gene TRBJ1-6, with D uncertain. The germline V gene has CDR1 SGHTA and CDR2 FQGNSA. With 1 base removed from V and 0 bases from J, the gap between germline ends came to 7 bases. This CDR3 has 16 amino acids. The CDR3 reads CASSLGPSSYNSPLHF. DNA for the CDR3: TGTGCCAGCAGCTTAGGTCCGAGCTCCTATAATTCACCCCTCCACTTT.

Here the CDR3 reads CASSFQGQKLFF. DNA for the CDR3: TGTGCCAGCAGCTTCCAGGGCCAAAAACTGTTTTTT. V gene TRBV5-4 combines with J gene TRBJ1-4, with a weak D call TRBD1 (5 bases). CDR1 and CDR2 from the germline V gene are SGHNT and YYREEE (reference sequence). CDR3 length: 12 residues. V was clipped by 2 bases and J by 9 bases, with 8 bases between them.

The chain carries TRBV19 and TRBJ2-2; 12 bases are shared with TRBD2. V lost 7 bases, J lost 3 bases, and 9 bases stayed unmatched. Germline CDR1 is LNHDA and CDR2 is SQIVND (reference sequence). The CDR3 has 17 residues. As DNA, the CDR3 is TGTGCCAGTAAACTAGCGGGAGGCGTCCCTGACACCGGGGAGCTGTTTTTT. Translation: CASKLAGGVPDTGELFF.

The rearrangement joins TRBV5-5 to TRBJ1-5; 9 nucleotides agree with TRBD1. CDR1 is SGHKS, CDR2 YYEKEE, per germline (reference sequence). V lost 5 bases to trimming and J lost 12 bases; unmatched junction nucleotides: 6. The CDR3 extends over 12 amino acids. The CDR3 DNA is TGTGCCAGCAGTTCCGACAGGGGGAACCAGCATTTT. Residues: CASSSDRGNQHF.

The chain carries TRBV20-1 and TRBJ2-7; 9 bases fit TRBD1. Germline lookup yields CDR1 DFQATT and CDR2 SNEGSKA (reference sequence). V shed 3 bases and J 0 bases; nucleotides not matched to a gene: 18. This CDR3 has 19 residues. DNA for the CDR3: TGCAGTGCTAGTCTCAGGGGGACAGGGTATGGTGGAAGCTCCTACGAGCAGTACTTC. This translates into CSASLRGTGYGGSSYEQYF.

This clone was observed once. The chain uses TRBV7-9 and TRBJ1-1; TRBD1 is a possible D gene (5 bases). CDR3 size: 14 residues. V was shortened by 1 base and J by 4 bases, with 10 bases between the two germline ends. Germline V gene data show CDR1 as SEHNR and CDR2 as FQNEAQ (reference sequence). The CDR3 DNA follows: TGTGCCAGCAGCTTAGTGTCTGGGGGCACTGAAGCTTTCTTT. Its protein is CASSLVSGGTEAFF.

This CDR3 is CAPLPRQGGFETQYF. In DNA form, the CDR3 reads TGTGCCCCGCTTCCGCGGCAGGGAGGTTTTGAGACCCAGTACTTC. This rearrangement joins TRBV19 to TRBJ2-5; D perhaps matches TRBD2 (6 bases). The CDR3 totals 15 residues. Germline lookup yields CDR1 LNHDA and CDR2 SQIVND (reference sequence). With 11 bases removed from V and 5 bases from J, the gap between germline ends came to 24 bases.

The chain carries TRBV10-1 and TRBJ1-6, with D uncertain. The CDR3 is 13 residues long. Trimming removed 3 bases at V and 8 bases at J, with 8 bases between. Germline CDR1 WNHNN, CDR2 SYGVQD (reference sequence). The CDR3 reads CASSERVDSPLHF. CDR3 bases: TGCGCCAGCAGTGAACGGGTGGATTCACCCCTCCACTTT.

This chain links TRBV5-1 with TRBJ1-2; no firm D call. This CDR3 comprises 14 residues. CDR1 and CDR2 from the germline V gene are SGHRS and YFSETQ. V gave up 0 bases and J gave up 0 bases, with 6 bases separating them. This chain's CDR3 is CASSLDGSNYGYTF. As DNA, the CDR3 is TGCGCCAGCAGCTTGGACGGGTCTAACTATGGCTACACCTTC.

The chain uses TRBV5-1 and TRBJ1-1; D not certain. Deletions cut 0 bases from V and 5 bases from J, with 8 bases between. Germline values: CDR1 SGHRS, CDR2 YFSETQ. This CDR3 contains 13 residues. The CDR3 loop is CASSLGRETEAFF. The CDR3 DNA reads as TGCGCCAGCAGCTTGGGGAGGGAAACTGAAGCTTTCTTT.

The chain couples TRBV6-4 to TRBJ2-5, with D hard to call. The CDR3 contains 14 residues. Germline lookup yields CDR1 MRHNA and CDR2 SNTAGT. V was shortened by 6 bases and J by 5 bases, with 16 bases between the two germline ends. The CDR3 is CASSREAIDETQYF. In DNA, the CDR3 is TGTGCCAGCAGCAGAGAAGCGATCGATGAGACCCAGTACTTC.

DNA of the CDR3: TGTGCCTGGAGTGAGGCGGGGGTCGGCTACACCTTC. This gives the protein CAWSEAGVGYTF. The rearrangement uses TRBV30 and TRBJ1-2; D is possibly TRBD1 (5 bases). The CDR3 extends over 12 amino acids. CDR1 is GTSNPN and CDR2 is SVGIG in the germline V gene (reference sequence). V was shortened by 1 base and J by 8 bases, with 11 bases between the two germline ends.

This clone was counted a few times. This chain links TRBV7-9 with TRBJ2-7; TRBD1 might be the D (6 bases). Germline V lookup: CDR1 SEHNR, CDR2 FQNEAQ (reference sequence). This CDR3 region has 12 residues. Trimming shortened V by 4 bases and J by 7 bases, and 11 bases separated the two germline ends. DNA for the CDR3: TGTGCCAGCAGCTCGACAGGTTCGGAGCAGTACTTC. As protein: CASSSTGSEQYF.